Below, 21 T cell receptor beta chains from the same sample are listed, as sequenced in a study of blood T cells in healthy people across ages. With a J-beta primer mix and a sample-barcoded 5' primer, a second PCR ran roughly 6 to 11 cycles. TCRdb reanalysed the 5' RACE reads using MiXCR and keeps one entry per CDR3 protein. The data show 700,000 to 850,000 distinct CDR3 sequences, less than 70% seen once. The sequencing input was blood. These TCRs come from a man older than 75 in good health.

This clonotype was recorded only once. The chain links TRBV15 to TRBJ2-3, with D possibly matching TRBD2 (6 bases). Germline V lookup: CDR1 LNHNV, CDR2 YYDKDF (reference sequence). V lost 5 bases and J 0 bases, leaving 12 bases between the germline ends. The CDR3 extends over 15 amino acids. CDR3 protein: CATSLHGGSTDTQYF. The CDR3, as DNA: TGTGCCACCAGCCTCCATGGGGGGAGCACAGATACGCAGTATTTT.

This clonotype was counted between two and nine times. The chain combines TRBV6-2 or TRBV6-3 with TRBJ2-1, with D unresolved. The V gene's germline CDR1 is MNHEY and CDR2 SVGEGT. There are 16 residues in the CDR3. V lost 6 bases, J lost 2 bases, and 17 bases lay in between. CDR3 nucleotides: TGTGCCAGCAGCACCGCGACACGGTACCCCTACAATGAGCAGTTCTTC. Protein: CASSTATRYPYNEQFF.

The genes are TRBV15 and TRBJ2-2; 11 bases map to TRBD2. V shed 1 base and J 4 bases; nucleotides not matched to a gene: 11. The CDR3 runs 19 residues. Germline V gives CDR1 LNHNV, CDR2 YYDKDF (reference sequence). CDR3 coding DNA: TGTGCCACCAGCAGAGCCGCTACTAGCGGGAGAAGGGGCACCGGGGAGCTGTTTTTT. Protein: CATSRAATSGRRGTGELFF.

The chain joins TRBV28 to TRBJ2-7, with D possibly being TRBD1 (6 bases). Trimming stripped 5 bases from V and 3 bases from J, with 17 bases between. CDR1 MDHEN and CDR2 SYDVKM come from the germline V gene. CDR3 length equals 15 residues. This CDR3 is CASSLGGRGVYEQYF. The DNA for the CDR3 is TGTGCCAGCAGTCTCGGAGGCAGGGGAGTCTACGAGCAGTACTTC.

The V call is TRBV20-1, the J call TRBJ2-5; a weak D match, TRBD1 (5 bases). CDR1 is DFQATT, CDR2 SNEGSKA, per germline (reference sequence). The CDR3 spans 13 residues. The V and J ends lost 0 bases and 4 bases respectively, with 9 bases between them. The CDR3 is CSARDRGAETQYF. Here the CDR3 DNA reads TGCAGTGCTAGAGATCGTGGGGCAGAGACCCAGTACTTC.

The J gene is TRBJ2-1, the V gene TRBV5-1; either TRBD1 or TRBD2 may supply D (6 bases each). Deletions cut 0 bases from V and 7 bases from J, with 14 bases between. This CDR3 comprises 15 residues. Per the germline V gene, CDR1 is SGHRS and CDR2 is YFSETQ. The CDR3 reads CASSLAAGHPNEQFF. CDR3 DNA sequence: TGCGCCAGCAGCTTGGCGGCGGGACATCCGAATGAGCAGTTCTTC.

The chain recombines TRBV5-1 with TRBJ2-1; the match to TRBD2 covers 13 bases. The closer fit of TRBJ2-7 to the DNA end suggests the J call may be wrong. From germline, CDR1 is SGHRS and CDR2 YFSETQ. This CDR3 spans 18 amino acids. CDR3 sequence reads: CASSLGLAGTASYNEQYF. The CDR3 bases are TGCGCCAGCAGCCTGGGACTAGCGGGGACTGCCTCCTACAATGAGCAGTACTTC.

The table lists this clonotype with many counts. This chain connects TRBV7-2 to TRBJ2-1; 7 bases match TRBD1. This CDR3 is 18 amino acids long. Germline loops: CDR1 SGHTA, CDR2 FQGNSA. V gave up 5 bases and J gave up 0 bases; unmatched junction bases: 13. This CDR3 is CASSPHGQAPTSYNEQFF. The CDR3 DNA sequence: TGTGCCAGCAGCCCTCACGGACAGGCGCCCACCTCCTACAATGAGCAGTTCTTC.

V usage is TRBV28 and J usage is TRBJ2-5; 7 bases are shared with TRBD1. The end of the DNA is better explained by TRBJ2-7, so the J call may be wrong. The CDR3 sequence is 12 residues long. Germline V gives CDR1 MDHEN, CDR2 SYDVKM. The chain's CDR3 is CASRGGINEQYF. Written as DNA, the CDR3 is TGTGCCAGTAGAGGGGGCATAAACGAGCAGTACTTC.

The chain recombines TRBV2 with TRBJ1-5; D is undetermined. Trimming removed 7 bases from V and 4 bases from J, with 17 bases in between. The CDR3 has 15 residues. CDR1 SNHLY and CDR2 FYNNEI come from the germline V gene. CDR3 region: CASTTGEGGNQPQHF. The CDR3 nucleotides are TGTGCCAGCACTACCGGGGAGGGAGGGAATCAGCCCCAGCATTTT.

This chain joins TRBV21-1 and TRBJ2-3; TRBD2, the table's D call, lacks a check against the DNA. TRBV21-1 corresponds to a pseudogene. The CDR3 is 17 amino acids. The CDR3 spells CASSKHHLAGGRGTQYF. CDR3 DNA: TGTGCCAGCAGCAAACATCATCTAGCGGGAGGGCGAGGTACGCAGTATTTT.

This clonotype was observed a handful of times. J is TRBJ1-1 and V is TRBV12-3 or TRBV12-4; D is perhaps TRBD1 (6 bases). Trimming removed 5 bases from V and 6 bases from J, with 19 bases in between. The CDR3 totals 15 residues. The CDR3 loop is CASSPETGPSAEAFF. The CDR3 DNA is TGTGCCAGCAGTCCCGAGACAGGTCCCAGCGCTGAAGCTTTCTTT.

This clonotype was found a few times. The rearrangement joins TRBV20-1 to TRBJ2-7; no reliable D call. CDR3 length: 14 amino acids. Trimming stripped 4 bases from V and 5 bases from J, with 18 bases between. Germline V gives CDR1 DFQATT, CDR2 SNEGSKA (reference sequence). CDR3: CSAILRTWGNEQYF. For the CDR3, the DNA is TGCAGTGCTATTCTGAGGACCTGGGGAAACGAGCAGTACTTC.

This chain links TRBV20-1 with TRBJ1-5, with TRBD1 matching over 7 bases. Germline trimming cut 0 bases from V and 6 bases from J; bases unmatched to any gene: 11. CDR3 length equals 16 residues. Germline-derived CDR1 and CDR2 are DFQATT and SNEGSKA (reference sequence). Here the CDR3 DNA reads TGCAGTGCTAGAGATCGGAAGAGGGGGCAAGGTCAGCCCCAGCATTTT. Protein sequence: CSARDRKRGQGQPQHF.

This clonotype was seen only a few times. J is TRBJ2-3 and V is TRBV20-1, with a weak D call TRBD2 (6 bases). The V gene's germline CDR1 is DFQATT and CDR2 SNEGSKA (reference sequence). V lost 3 bases to trimming and J lost 0 bases, with 7 bases between them. This CDR3 region has 13 residues. This CDR3 reads CSASGTSTDTQYF. DNA of the CDR3: TGCAGTGCTAGCGGGACTAGCACAGATACGCAGTATTTT.

The rearrangement links TRBV4-2 to TRBJ2-7; 7 nucleotides match TRBD1. The J call is doubtful: the DNA matches TRBJ2-4 better. The CDR3 runs to 14 residues. CDR1 and CDR2 (germline): LGHNA, YNFKEQ. CDR3: CASSRTGVSDIQYF. The CDR3 nucleotides are TGTGCCAGCAGTCGAACAGGGGTCTCGGACATTCAGTACTTC.

The J gene is TRBJ2-3, the V gene TRBV25-1, with 7 bases aligning to TRBD2. The CDR3 runs to 18 residues. CDR1 and CDR2 (germline): MGHDK, SYGVNS. Trimming at V came to 0 bases and at J to 4 bases, leaving 13 bases not matched to a gene. The CDR3: CASSEYEGSGLSADTQYF. The CDR3 DNA is TGTGCCAGCAGTGAATATGAGGGTAGCGGGTTAAGTGCAGATACGCAGTATTTT.

V usage is TRBV20-1 and J usage is TRBJ2-7, with 11 bases fitting TRBD2. CDR1 and CDR2 (germline): DFQATT, SNEGSKA (reference sequence). CDR3 length equals 15 residues. V shed 6 bases, J shed 0 bases, and the junction held 7 bases outside the gene matches. The CDR3 DNA reads TGCAGTGCCGACGGCGGACTAGCGGGCTCCTACGAGCAGTACTTC. It specifies CSADGGLAGSYEQYF.

CDR3 DNA sequence: TGCAGTGCTCCCGAGAGCGGGATCTTGGAGACCCAGTACTTC. Protein: CSAPESGILETQYF. V is TRBV20-1 and J is TRBJ2-5; 7 bases line up with TRBD2. The CDR3 length is 14 residues. Trimming took 5 bases from V and 5 from J; bases not matched to a gene: 11. Germline CDR1 and CDR2: DFQATT and SNEGSKA (reference sequence).

The chain links TRBV5-6 to TRBJ1-2; TRBD1 agrees at 10 bases. The CDR3 has 14 residues. J lost 4 bases, V lost 3 bases, and 3 bases had no gene match. Germline CDR1 and CDR2: SGHDT and YYEEEE. The CDR3 sequence: CASSWTGGAYGYTF. In DNA form, the CDR3 reads TGTGCCAGCAGCTGGACAGGGGGTGCCTATGGCTACACCTTC.

CDR3 sequence reads: CASREGVHSNQPQHF. CDR3 coding DNA: TGTGCCAGCCGGGAGGGGGTTCATAGCAATCAGCCCCAGCATTTT. The chain is built from TRBV6-6 and TRBJ1-5, with a tentative D call TRBD1 (6 bases). The CDR3 consists of 15 residues. The V end was cut by 8 bases, the J end by 0 bases, with 14 bases between. Per the germline V gene, CDR1 is MNHNY and CDR2 is SVGAGI (reference sequence).